Shown below are 29 T cell receptor beta chains from a single sample sequenced in a study of cytomegalovirus exposure and HLA in healthy donors. In the PCR, 60 Vbeta and 13 Jbeta primers were used. Some clones are missing from TCRdb's copy, which holds only in-frame ones; the method was immunoSEQ multiplex PCR. The sample has about 190,000 clones, about nine tenths seen once. Sequencing used PBMCs. All receptors derive from a boy aged 2-9 years in good health and CMV-seronegative.

The V gene is TRBV20-1, the J gene TRBJ2-2; D gene ambiguous. Germline V lookup: CDR1 DFQATT, CDR2 SNEGSKA (reference sequence). V lost 6 bases and J lost 6, with 8 bases in between. The CDR3 has 11 residues. This CDR3 is CSALKSGELFF. CDR3 DNA: TGCAGTGCCTTAAAATCCGGGGAGCTGTTTTTT.

This clone was seen a handful of times. The rearrangement uses TRBV18 and TRBJ2-2, with D possibly matching TRBD2 (6 bases). Germline CDR1 reads KGHSH; CDR2 reads LQKENI. There are 15 residues in the CDR3. V lost 6 bases and J 4 bases, leaving 15 bases between the germline ends. CDR3: CASSRWDSPTGELFF. The DNA of the CDR3 is TGTGCCAGCTCGCGTTGGGACTCCCCCACCGGGGAGCTGTTTTTT.

The chain joins TRBV2 to TRBJ2-4, with D possibly matching TRBD2 (5 bases). Looked up from germline, CDR1 is SNHLY and CDR2 is FYNNEI. CDR3 length equals 15 residues. Trimming shortened V by 6 bases and J by 1 base, and 13 bases separated the two germline ends. The CDR3 DNA reads TGTGCCAGCAGATCCGGGGAAGGCGCCAAAAACATTCAGTACTTC. Its translation is CASRSGEGAKNIQYF.

This clone was seen a single time. The chain employs TRBV11-2 and TRBJ1-2; possibly TRBD1 for D (5 bases). The V and J ends lost 4 bases and 4 bases respectively, with 7 bases between them. CDR3 length equals 12 residues. Germline V gives CDR1 SGHAT, CDR2 FQNNGV. CDR3: CASSSDSYGYTF. CDR3 sequence (DNA): TGTGCCAGCAGCTCCGACAGCTATGGCTACACCTTC.

The gene calls are TRBV15 and TRBJ1-6, with TRBD1 identical over 8 bases. The V segment lost 1 base and the J segment 4 bases; nucleotides outside the gene matches: 3. The CDR3 is 16 amino acids. Germline CDR1 reads LNHNV; CDR2 reads YYDKDF (reference sequence). This CDR3 reads CATSRADRGYNSPLHF. DNA for the CDR3: TGTGCCACCAGCAGAGCTGACAGGGGTTATAATTCACCCCTCCACTTT.

The chain combines TRBV7-8 with TRBJ2-3; 11 bases fit TRBD2. The V segment lost 6 bases and the J segment 3 bases; nucleotides outside the gene matches: 8. CDR1 and CDR2 (germline): SGHVS, FQNEAQ. This CDR3 spans 16 amino acids. The DNA for the CDR3 is TGTGCCAGCAGACGGCTAGCGGGAGGTTTAACAGATACGCAGTATTTT. This gives the protein CASRRLAGGLTDTQYF.

The chain uses TRBV6-5 and TRBJ2-1; D possibly corresponds to TRBD2 (7 bases). Trimming removed 4 bases from V and 12 bases from J, with 25 bases in between. Germline loops: CDR1 MNHEY, CDR2 SVGAGI. The CDR3 totals 16 residues. The CDR3: CASSSTGTINGGPQFF. In DNA, the CDR3 is TGTGCCAGCAGTTCAACCGGGACTATAAACGGGGGGCCGCAGTTCTTC.

The table lists this clone with a few counts. The chain couples TRBV27 to TRBJ1-5; D is ambiguous. CDR1 is MNHEY, CDR2 SMNVEV, per germline (reference sequence). Trimming shortened V by 3 bases and J by 4 bases, and 7 bases separated the two germline ends. The CDR3 covers 13 residues. The DNA of the CDR3 is TGTGCCAGCAGTTTTGGCCAGAATCAGCCCCAGCATTTT. Its protein is CASSFGQNQPQHF.

The chain couples TRBV9 to TRBJ1-4; D not resolved. This CDR3 is 15 amino acids long. The ends were cut back, 0 bases at V and 5 bases at J, with 11 bases in the middle. The germline gives CDR1 SGDLS, CDR2 YYNGEE. This CDR3 reads CASSVAGSLNEKLFF. The CDR3 nucleotides read TGTGCCAGCAGCGTAGCAGGCAGCTTGAATGAAAAACTGTTTTTT.

This clone was seen only a few times. The rearrangement joins TRBV19 to TRBJ2-6; 12 nucleotides line up with TRBD1. Per the germline V gene, CDR1 is LNHDA and CDR2 is SQIVND (reference sequence). Trimming removed 1 base from V and 2 bases from J; junction bases left unmatched: 6. CDR3 length: 19 amino acids. In DNA, the CDR3 is TGTGCCAGTAGTATAGTGGGGACAGGGGGCCTGACTGGGGCCAACGTCCTGACTTTC. Its protein product is CASSIVGTGGLTGANVLTF. The whole variable domain, filled in from reference TRBV19 and TRBJ2-6, reads DGGITQSPKYLFRKEGQNVTLSCEQNLNHDAMYWYRQDPGQGLRLIYYSQIVNDFQKGDIAEGYSVSREKKESFPLTVTSAQKNPTAFYLCASSIVGTGGLTGANVLTFGAGSRLTVL.

The chain links TRBV30 to TRBJ2-1, with D perhaps TRBD1 (5 bases). V shed 2 bases and J shed 2 bases, with 13 bases lying between them. The germline gives CDR1 GTSNPN, CDR2 SVGIG (reference sequence). This CDR3 has 15 amino acids. The CDR3 nucleotides are TGTGCCTGGAGTCGCCCCCAGGGTGCCTACAATGAGCAGTTCTTC. Its translation: CAWSRPQGAYNEQFF. Complete variable domain (other parts from reference TRBV30 and TRBJ2-1): SQTIHQWPATLVQPVGSPLSLECTVEGTSNPNLYWYRQAAGRGLQLLFYSVGIGQISSEVPQNLSASRPQDRQFILSSKKLLLSDSGFYLCAWSRPQGAYNEQFFGPGTRLTVL.

The chain joins TRBV5-1 to TRBJ2-5, with 7 bases lining up with TRBD1. This CDR3 is 15 amino acids long. CDR1 is SGHRS, CDR2 YFSETQ, per germline. The junction had 4 bases not matched to a gene; V was cut back by 0 bases and J by 2 bases. This CDR3 reads CASSLETGKQETQYF. In DNA form, the CDR3 reads TGCGCCAGCAGCTTGGAGACAGGGAAACAAGAGACCCAGTACTTC.

The chain is built from TRBV7-9 and TRBJ1-2, with TRBD1 matching over 9 bases. Germline V gene sequence: CDR1 SEHNR, CDR2 FQNEAQ (reference sequence). The CDR3 covers 12 residues. CDR3 nucleotide sequence: TGTTCCGGACGGGGGGACAGGGTTGGCTACACCTTC. Its translation is CSGRGDRVGYTF.

This sequence joins TRBV21-1 and TRBJ2-7; the DNA was not compared with TRBD1, the D call given in the table. TRBV21-1 is deemed a pseudogene. CDR3 length: 16 residues. This chain's CDR3 is CASSETQQGAQYEQYF. The CDR3 DNA follows: TGTGCCAGCAGCGAAACCCAACAGGGGGCACAGTACGAGCAGTACTTC.

V and J are TRBV7-2 and TRBJ2-5, with TRBD2 identical over 9 bases. Unmatched junction bases numbered 4, after V lost 4 bases and J lost 4 bases. The CDR3 sequence is 14 residues long. Germline-derived CDR1 and CDR2 are SGHTA and FQGNSA. The CDR3 reads CASSSQAGGETQYF. CDR3 sequence (DNA): TGTGCCAGCAGCTCACAAGCGGGGGGAGAGACCCAGTACTTC.

V and J are TRBV9 and TRBJ2-1; D might be TRBD2 (5 bases). Trimming left V 2 bases short and J 2 bases short, with 8 bases between. This CDR3 is built from 14 residues. CDR1 and CDR2 (germline): SGDLS, YYNGEE. The CDR3 DNA reads as TGTGCCAGCAGCGTCGGGGAAGCCTACAATGAGCAGTTCTTC. Its protein is CASSVGEAYNEQFF.

For the CDR3, the DNA is TGCGCCAGCGAGAGAGCGGGGGTTTCGGCCGGGGAGCTGTTTTTT. Translated, it gives CASERAGVSAGELFF. This chain connects TRBV10-1 to TRBJ2-2; 8 bases line up with TRBD2. The CDR3 spans 15 residues. The J segment lost 6 bases and the V segment lost 8 bases, leaving 11 bases of the junction unmatched. The V gene's germline CDR1 is WNHNN and CDR2 SYGVQD (reference sequence).

The V call is TRBV9, the J call TRBJ2-2; TRBD1 might be the D (7 bases). Germline V gene data show CDR1 as SGDLS and CDR2 as YYNGEE. Trimming took 4 bases from V and 6 from J, leaving 13 bases between them. The length of the CDR3 is 14 residues. The CDR3 DNA reads as TGTGCCAGCAGCCCGGGGGACAGATCCGGGGAGCTGTTTTTT. Residues: CASSPGDRSGELFF.

The rearrangement joins TRBV2 to TRBJ2-5, with D perhaps TRBD2 (6 bases). V gave up 6 bases and J gave up 3 bases, with 8 bases separating them. From germline, CDR1 is SNHLY and CDR2 FYNNEI. This CDR3 contains 12 residues. The CDR3 sequence is CASRRLEETQYF. Written as DNA, the CDR3 is TGTGCCAGCAGAAGACTAGAAGAGACCCAGTACTTC.

The gene calls are TRBV7-9 and TRBJ2-7, with D hard to call. Trimming took off 5 bases at V and 3 bases at J, with 11 bases between the two ends. CDR3 length: 13 residues. CDR1 SEHNR and CDR2 FQNEAQ come from the germline V gene (reference sequence). CDR3 amino acids: CASSPPRNYEQYF. The CDR3 coding sequence is TGTGCCAGCAGCCCCCCTAGGAACTACGAGCAGTACTTC.

The genes are TRBV18 and TRBJ2-7, with 10 bases identical to TRBD2. Trimming took 5 bases from V and 3 from J; bases not matched to a gene: 4. The CDR3 length is 14 residues. Germline CDR1 KGHSH, CDR2 LQKENI. The CDR3 loop is CASSSRTSGYEQYF. The CDR3, as DNA: TGTGCCAGCTCATCTAGGACTAGCGGCTACGAGCAGTACTTC. The full variable domain, with the rest looked up from reference TRBV18 and TRBJ2-7, is NAGVMQNPRHLVRRRGQEARLRCSPMKGHSHVYWYRQLPEEGLKFMVYLQKENIIDESGMPKERFSAEFPKEGPSILRIQQVVRGDSAAYFCASSSRTSGYEQYFGPGTRLTVT.

This rearrangement joins TRBV6-4 to TRBJ1-5, with TRBD1 matching 9 bases. The germline CDR1 and CDR2 sequences are MRHNA and SNTAGT. V lost 8 bases and J lost 9; bases outside the gene matches: 8. This CDR3 region has 13 residues. Written as DNA, the CDR3 is TGTGCCAGCGCCGGGACAGGGTCCCTGCCCCAGCATTTT. It translates to CASAGTGSLPQHF.

The V gene is TRBV10-2, the J gene TRBJ2-2, with TRBD2 matching over 12 bases. Germline CDR1 reads WSHSY; CDR2 reads SAAADI. Trimming cost V 7 bases and J 6 bases; bases outside gene matches: 6. The CDR3 sequence is 15 residues long. In DNA, the CDR3 is TGCGCCAGCAACACGGGACTAGCGGGTGCCGGGGAGCTGTTTTTT. This encodes CASNTGLAGAGELFF.

The CDR3 DNA follows: TGTGCCAGCAGTCTAGCGGGACGATCCTACAATGAGCAGTTCTTC. Residues: CASSLAGRSYNEQFF. The chain carries TRBV28 and TRBJ2-1, with 9 bases aligning to TRBD2. CDR3 length: 15 amino acids. V shed 5 bases and J 1 base; nucleotides not matched to a gene: 3. Germline CDR1 reads MDHEN; CDR2 reads SYDVKM.

This chain links TRBV5-1 with TRBJ2-3; D is perhaps TRBD2 (5 bases). This CDR3 spans 17 amino acids. The V end lost 2 bases, the J end lost 0 bases, and 16 bases lay between the germline ends. Looked up from germline, CDR1 is SGHRS and CDR2 is YFSETQ. The CDR3 bases are TGCGCCAGCAGCTTAAGGGCGGGCTTCTCTAGCACAGATACGCAGTATTTT. It specifies CASSLRAGFSSTDTQYF.

V gene TRBV25-1 combines with J gene TRBJ1-1; TRBD1 agrees at 10 bases. The CDR3 runs 11 residues. J lost 10 bases, V lost 8 bases, and 4 bases had no gene match. The germline CDR1 and CDR2 sequences are MGHDK and SYGVNS. The CDR3 sequence: CASRDRGGAFF. In nucleotides, the CDR3 is TGTGCCAGCCGGGACAGGGGTGGAGCTTTCTTT.

This clone was observed once. The rearrangement joins TRBV7-9 to TRBJ1-6; D may be TRBD1 (6 bases). CDR3 size: 15 residues. With 5 bases removed from V and 9 bases from J, the gap between germline ends came to 17 bases. Germline values: CDR1 SEHNR, CDR2 FQNEAQ (reference sequence). In DNA form, the CDR3 reads TGTGCCAGCAGCCCCCGGACAGTGCCTGGTTCACCCCTCCACTTT. Residues: CASSPRTVPGSPLHF. Full variable domain (rest looked up from reference TRBV7-9 and TRBJ1-6): DTGVSQNPRHKITKRGQNVTFRCDPISEHNRLYWYRQTLGQGPEFLTYFQNEAQLEKSRLLSDRFSAERPKGSFSTLEIQRTEQGDSAMYLCASSPRTVPGSPLHFGNGTRLTVT.

In its sample, this clone was seen once. This sequence joins TRBV27 and TRBJ2-3, with a weak D call TRBD2 (6 bases). Per the germline V gene, CDR1 is MNHEY and CDR2 is SMNVEV (reference sequence). Trimming stripped 1 base from V and 2 bases from J, with 16 bases between. The CDR3 is 17 residues long. DNA for the CDR3: TGTGCCAGCAGTTTATTTGCGGGACCGGGCTCCACAGATACGCAGTATTTT. Translation: CASSLFAGPGSTDTQYF.

This sequence joins TRBV2 and TRBJ1-5, with 9 positions matching TRBD1. CDR1 is SNHLY, CDR2 FYNNEI, per germline. The trim removed 0 bases at V and 5 bases at J, leaving 2 bases unmatched. The CDR3 has 15 amino acids. CDR3 amino acids: CASSEAGQGHQPQHF. CDR3 DNA sequence: TGTGCCAGCAGTGAAGCAGGACAGGGGCATCAGCCCCAGCATTTT.